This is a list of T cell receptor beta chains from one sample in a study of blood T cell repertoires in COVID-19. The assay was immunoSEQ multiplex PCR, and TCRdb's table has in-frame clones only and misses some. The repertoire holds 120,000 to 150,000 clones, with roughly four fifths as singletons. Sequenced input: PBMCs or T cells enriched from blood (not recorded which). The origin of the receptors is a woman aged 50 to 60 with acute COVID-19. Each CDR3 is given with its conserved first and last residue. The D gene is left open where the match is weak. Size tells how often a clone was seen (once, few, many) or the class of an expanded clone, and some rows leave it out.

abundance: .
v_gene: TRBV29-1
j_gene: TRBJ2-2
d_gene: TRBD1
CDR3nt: TGCAGCGTTGGGGGCAGGGGGCCGACCGGGGAGCTGTTTTTT
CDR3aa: CSVGGRGPTGELFF

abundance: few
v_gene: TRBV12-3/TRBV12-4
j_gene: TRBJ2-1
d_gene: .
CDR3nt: TGTGCCAGCAGTTTAGGGAGCCGGAGGCAGTTCTTC
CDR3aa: CASSLGSRRQFF

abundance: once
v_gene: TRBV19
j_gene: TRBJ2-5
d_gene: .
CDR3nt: TGTGCCAGTAGTATAGATCCCTTACAAGAGACCCAGTACTTC
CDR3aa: CASSIDPLQETQYF

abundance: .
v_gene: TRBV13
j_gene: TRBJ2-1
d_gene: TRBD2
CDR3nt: TGTGCCAGCAGCTTAGGCGGGACGGGAGGTAACAATGAGCAGTTCTTC
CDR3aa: CASSLGGTGGNNEQFF

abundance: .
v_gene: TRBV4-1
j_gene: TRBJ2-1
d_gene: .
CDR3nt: TGCGCCAGCAGCCCAGGGACCGACGGGAGGCAGTTCTTC
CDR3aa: CASSPGTDGRQFF

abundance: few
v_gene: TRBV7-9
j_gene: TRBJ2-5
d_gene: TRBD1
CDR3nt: TGTGCCAGCAGCTTCCCAGGGACAGAAGAGACCCAGTACTTC
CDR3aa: CASSFPGTEETQYF

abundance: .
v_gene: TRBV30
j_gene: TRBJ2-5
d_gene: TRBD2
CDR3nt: TGTGCCTGGAGTAGGGGACTAGGGGAGACCCAGTACTTC
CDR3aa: CAWSRGLGETQYF

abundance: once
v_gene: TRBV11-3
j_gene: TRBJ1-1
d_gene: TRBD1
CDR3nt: TGTGCCAGCAGCTCGACCGGACAGGGGAACACTGAAGCTTTCTTT
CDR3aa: CASSSTGQGNTEAFF

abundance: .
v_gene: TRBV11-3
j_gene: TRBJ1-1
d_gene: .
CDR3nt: TGTGCCAGCAGCTTAGGAGCGGGGTCGAACACTGAAGCTTTCTTT
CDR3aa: CASSLGAGSNTEAFF

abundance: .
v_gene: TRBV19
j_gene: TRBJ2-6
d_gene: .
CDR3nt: TGTGCCAGTAGTCCGACGGACAGAGGTCTGGTTGGGGCCAACGTCCTGACTTTC
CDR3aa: CASSPTDRGLVGANVLTF

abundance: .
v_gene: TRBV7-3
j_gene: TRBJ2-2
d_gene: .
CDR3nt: TGTGCCAGCAGCTTAACCCGTGCCGGGGAGCTGTTTTTT
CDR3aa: CASSLTRAGELFF

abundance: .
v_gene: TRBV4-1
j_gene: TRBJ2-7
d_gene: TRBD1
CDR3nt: TGCGCCAGCAGCCCGACGTGGGGACAGAAAAGGGAGCAGTACTTC
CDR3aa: CASSPTWGQKREQYF

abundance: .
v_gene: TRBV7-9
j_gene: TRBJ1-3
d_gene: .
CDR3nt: TGTGCCAGCAGCTTTACAGGGTACGCAAGAAACACCATATATTTT
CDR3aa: CASSFTGYARNTIYF

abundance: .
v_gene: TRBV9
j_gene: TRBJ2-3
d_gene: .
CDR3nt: TGTGCCAGCAGCGAGGGCGCGGGACTCACAGATACGCAGTATTTT
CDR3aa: CASSEGAGLTDTQYF

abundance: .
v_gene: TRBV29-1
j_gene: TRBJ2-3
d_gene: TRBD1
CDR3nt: TGCAGCGTTGCACAGGGACAGGGCGTAACAGATACGCAGTATTTT
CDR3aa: CSVAQGQGVTDTQYF

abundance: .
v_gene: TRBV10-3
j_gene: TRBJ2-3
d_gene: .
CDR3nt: TGTGCCATCAGTGAGTGGCAGGGGACCAGCAAAGATACGCAGTATTTT
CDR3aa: CAISEWQGTSKDTQYF

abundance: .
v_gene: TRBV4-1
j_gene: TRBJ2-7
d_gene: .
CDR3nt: TGCGCCAGCAGCCAAAGTACGGGGGGCAGCTTAGACGAGCAGTACTTC
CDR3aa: CASSQSTGGSLDEQYF

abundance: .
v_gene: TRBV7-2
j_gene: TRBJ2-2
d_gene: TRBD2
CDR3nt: TGTGCCAGCAGCTTCGGACTAGCGGGAGACACCGGGGAGCTGTTTTTT
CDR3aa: CASSFGLAGDTGELFF

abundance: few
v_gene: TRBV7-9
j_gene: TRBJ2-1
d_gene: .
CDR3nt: TGTGCCAGCAGCTTGTTAGCGTACAATGAGCAGTTCTTC
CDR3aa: CASSLLAYNEQFF

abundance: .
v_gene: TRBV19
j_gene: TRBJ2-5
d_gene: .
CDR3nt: TGTGCCAGTAGTCCAGACACCTCGGTGGTAAGAGAAGAGACCCAGTACTTC
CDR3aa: CASSPDTSVVREETQYF

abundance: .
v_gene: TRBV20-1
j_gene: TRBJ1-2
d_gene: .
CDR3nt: TGCAGTGCTCAGGATGGCAGGGGCTACACCTTC
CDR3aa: CSAQDGRGYTF

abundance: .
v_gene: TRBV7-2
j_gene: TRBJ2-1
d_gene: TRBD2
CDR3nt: TGTGCCAGCAGCTTAGTGTCTAGCGGGAGTTCAAATGAGCAGTTCTTC
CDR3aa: CASSLVSSGSSNEQFF

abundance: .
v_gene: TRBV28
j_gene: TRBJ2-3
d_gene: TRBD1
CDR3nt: TGTGCCAGCAGTTTGGAGGGGACAGGGAGAAGCACAGATACGCAGTATTTT
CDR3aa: CASSLEGTGRSTDTQYF

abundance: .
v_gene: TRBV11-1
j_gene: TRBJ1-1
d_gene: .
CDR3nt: TGTGCCAGCAGCTTATTCGGGGACACTGAAGCTTTCTTT
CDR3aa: CASSLFGDTEAFF

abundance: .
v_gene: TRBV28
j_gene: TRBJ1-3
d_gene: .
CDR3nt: TGTGCCAGCAGTCTGACAGCCTACTCTGGAAACACCATATATTTT
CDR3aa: CASSLTAYSGNTIYF

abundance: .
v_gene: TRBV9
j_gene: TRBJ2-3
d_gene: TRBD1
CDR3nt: TGTGCCAGCAGCGTAGCTGGGGGACAGGGCGCAGATACGCAGTATTTT
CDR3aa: CASSVAGGQGADTQYF

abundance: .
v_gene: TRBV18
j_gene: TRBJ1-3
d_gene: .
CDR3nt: TGTGCCAGCTCACAGACTGAAGATGGAAACACCATATATTTT
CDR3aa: CASSQTEDGNTIYF

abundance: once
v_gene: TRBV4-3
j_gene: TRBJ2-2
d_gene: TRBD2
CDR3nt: TGCGCCAGCAGCCAAGCAGGGACTAGCTTAACCGGGGAGCTGTTTTTT
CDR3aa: CASSQAGTSLTGELFF

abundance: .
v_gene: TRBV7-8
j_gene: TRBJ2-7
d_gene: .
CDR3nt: TGTGCCAGCAGCGTAGGAGGTCAGACTTTTAACGAGCAGTACTTC
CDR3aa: CASSVGGQTFNEQYF

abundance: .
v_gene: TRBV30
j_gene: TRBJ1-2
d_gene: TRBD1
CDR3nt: TGTGCCTGGAGTGTACACAGGGGCGCCTATGGCTACACCTTC
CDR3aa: CAWSVHRGAYGYTF

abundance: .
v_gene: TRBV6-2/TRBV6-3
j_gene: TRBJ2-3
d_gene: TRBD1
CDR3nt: TGTGCCAGCAGTCAGGGACAGACCGACACAGATACGCAGTATTTT
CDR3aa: CASSQGQTDTDTQYF

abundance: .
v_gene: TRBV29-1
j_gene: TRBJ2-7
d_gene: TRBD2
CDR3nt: TGCAGCGTATCTAGCGGGAGTTACGAGCAGTACTTC
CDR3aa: CSVSSGSYEQYF

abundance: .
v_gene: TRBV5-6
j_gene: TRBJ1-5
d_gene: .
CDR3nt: TGTGCCAGCATCACTATAGGGGGAGTATGGAATCAGCCCCAGCATTTT
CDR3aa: CASITIGGVWNQPQHF

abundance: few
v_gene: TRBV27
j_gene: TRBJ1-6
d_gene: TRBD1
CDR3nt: TGTGCCAGCAGTCCTAGACAGGGTAGGGGATCACCCCTCCACTTT
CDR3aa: CASSPRQGRGSPLHF

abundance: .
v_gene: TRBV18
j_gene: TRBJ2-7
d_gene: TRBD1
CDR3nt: TGTGCCAGCTCAAGAGGGGGCGTCTACGAGCAGTACTTC
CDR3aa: CASSRGGVYEQYF

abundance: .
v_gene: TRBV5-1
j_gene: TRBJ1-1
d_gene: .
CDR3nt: TGCGCCAGCAGCTTGGGAACCACAGGGTTCCTAACTGAAGCTTTCTTT
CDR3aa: CASSLGTTGFLTEAFF

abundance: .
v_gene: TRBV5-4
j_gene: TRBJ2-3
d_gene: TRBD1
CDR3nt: TGTGCCAGCAGCCACGCAGGGGGCCCGGATACGCAGTATTTT
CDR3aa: CASSHAGGPDTQYF

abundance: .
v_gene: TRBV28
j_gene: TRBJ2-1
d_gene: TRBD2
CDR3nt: TGTGCCAGCAGTTTGCGACTAGCGGGAGTCTATGAGCAGTTCTTC
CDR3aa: CASSLRLAGVYEQFF

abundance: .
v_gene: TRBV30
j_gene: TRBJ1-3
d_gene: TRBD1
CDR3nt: TGTGCCTGGAGTCAGACAGGGACCTCTGGAAACACCATATATTTT
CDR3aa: CAWSQTGTSGNTIYF

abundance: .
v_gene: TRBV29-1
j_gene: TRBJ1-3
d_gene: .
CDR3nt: TGCAGCGCCTCCGGGACGGAGGGCGGAAACACCATATATTTT
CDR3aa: CSASGTEGGNTIYF

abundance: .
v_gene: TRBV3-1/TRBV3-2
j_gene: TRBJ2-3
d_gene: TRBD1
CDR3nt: TGTGCCAGCAGCCAAGAAGGGGGGACAGGGAGTTTCACAGATACGCAGTATTTT
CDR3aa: CASSQEGGTGSFTDTQYF

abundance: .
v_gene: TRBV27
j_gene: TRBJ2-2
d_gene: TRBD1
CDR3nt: TGTGCCAGCAGTTTGGGACAGCACACCGGGGAGCTGTTTTTT
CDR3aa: CASSLGQHTGELFF

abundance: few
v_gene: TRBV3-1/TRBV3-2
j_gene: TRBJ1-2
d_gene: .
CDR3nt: TGTGCCAGCAGCCTTGCAGGGAACTATGGCTACACCTTC
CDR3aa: CASSLAGNYGYTF

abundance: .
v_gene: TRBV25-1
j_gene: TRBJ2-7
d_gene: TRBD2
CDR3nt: TGTGCCAGCAGTGAGGTCACTAGCGGGCCTTACGAGCAGTACTTC
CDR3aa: CASSEVTSGPYEQYF

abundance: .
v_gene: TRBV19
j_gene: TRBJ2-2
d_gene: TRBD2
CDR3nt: TGTGCCAGTGGGGGGCAGCGGGAGGGCACCGGGGAGCTGTTTTTT
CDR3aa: CASGGQREGTGELFF

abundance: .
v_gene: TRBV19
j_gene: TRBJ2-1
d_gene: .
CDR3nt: TGTGCCAGTAGTTCGGACAGATACAATGAGCAGTTCTTC
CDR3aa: CASSSDRYNEQFF

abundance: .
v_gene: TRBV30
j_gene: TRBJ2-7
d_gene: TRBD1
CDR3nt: TGTGCCTGGAGTCCGGGACAGGGCTTTAACGAGCAGTACTTC
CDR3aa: CAWSPGQGFNEQYF

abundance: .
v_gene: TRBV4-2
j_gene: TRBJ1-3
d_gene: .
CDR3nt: TGTGCCAGCAGCCAAGGTGGAGGCCCTGGAAACACCATATATTTT
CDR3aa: CASSQGGGPGNTIYF

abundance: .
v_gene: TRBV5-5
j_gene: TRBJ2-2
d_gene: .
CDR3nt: TGTGCCAGCAGTCCCACTTGGACCGGGGAGCTGTTTTTT
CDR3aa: CASSPTWTGELFF

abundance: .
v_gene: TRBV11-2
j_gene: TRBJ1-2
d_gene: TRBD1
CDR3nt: TGTGCCAGCAGCTTAGATTGGCAGGACAGGGGGCTGGGCTACACCTTC
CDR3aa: CASSLDWQDRGLGYTF

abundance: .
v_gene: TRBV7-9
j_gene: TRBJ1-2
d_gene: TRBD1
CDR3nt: TGTGCCAGCAGCTTAGCAGGGACAGGGGGCAAGGGCTACACCTTC
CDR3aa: CASSLAGTGGKGYTF

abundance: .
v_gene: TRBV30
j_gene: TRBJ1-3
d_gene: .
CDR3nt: TGTGCCTGGAGAGTGCGCTCTGGAAACACCATATATTTT
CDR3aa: CAWRVRSGNTIYF

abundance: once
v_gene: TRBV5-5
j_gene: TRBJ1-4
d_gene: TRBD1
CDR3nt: TGTGCCAGCAGCGCAGGGGGCTTCGGTGAAAAACTGTTTTTT
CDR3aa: CASSAGGFGEKLFF

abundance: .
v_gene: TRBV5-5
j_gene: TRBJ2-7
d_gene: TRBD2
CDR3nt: TGTGCCAGCAGACGGGGACTAGCAGTTTCGGAGCAGTACTTC
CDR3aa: CASRRGLAVSEQYF